A selection of T cell receptor beta chains follows, all from one sample in a study of blood T cell repertoires in COVID-19. The data were produced by immunoSEQ multiplex PCR, yet TCRdb's version contains in-frame clones alone and is incomplete. Here the sample spans roughly 34,000 clones, approximately 85% being singletons. Input material: peripheral blood. These receptors all come from a man at least 80 years old with active COVID-19. CDR3s include the opening cysteine and the closing phenylalanine or tryptophan. The order of the fields is J gene, clone size, D gene, V gene, CDR3 DNA, CDR3 protein. A D gene is named only where the DNA matches it firmly. Not all rows give a size; the values are once, few, many and, for expanded clones, a class.

J gene: TRBJ2-1; clone size: .; D gene: .; V gene: TRBV18; CDR3 DNA: TGTGCCAGCTCAATGGACAGCTACAATGAGCAGTTCTTC; CDR3 protein: CASSMDSYNEQFF
J gene: TRBJ1-2; clone size: .; D gene: .; V gene: TRBV4-1; CDR3 DNA: TGCGCCAGCAGCCAACCTGCCACAAACAGGGATGGCTACACCTTC; CDR3 protein: CASSQPATNRDGYTF
J gene: TRBJ1-3; clone size: .; D gene: TRBD1; V gene: TRBV5-5; CDR3 DNA: TGTGCCAGCAGCCCGCCGAGGACAGGGGCTGGAAACACCATATATTTT; CDR3 protein: CASSPPRTGAGNTIYF
J gene: TRBJ2-7; clone size: .; D gene: .; V gene: TRBV5-1; CDR3 DNA: TGCGCCAGCAGCCGAGGACAGAACTCCTACGAGCAGTACTTC; CDR3 protein: CASSRGQNSYEQYF
J gene: TRBJ2-3; clone size: .; D gene: .; V gene: TRBV30; CDR3 DNA: TGTGCCGCTGACGGACAGGGAGGGACAGATACGCAGTATTTT; CDR3 protein: CAADGQGGTDTQYF
J gene: TRBJ1-4; clone size: .; D gene: .; V gene: TRBV24-1; CDR3 DNA: TGTGCCACCTCACCGGGGGTGGGCAGAAATGAAAAACTGTTTTTT; CDR3 protein: CATSPGVGRNEKLFF
J gene: TRBJ2-3; clone size: .; D gene: .; V gene: TRBV7-9; CDR3 DNA: TGTGCCAGCAGCGCGGGTGGACAGCTGTATTTT; CDR3 protein: CASSAGGQLYF
J gene: TRBJ1-4; clone size: .; D gene: .; V gene: TRBV19; CDR3 DNA: TGTGCCAGTAGTATAGATCTAAGGAGGGCCGGAAATGAAAAACTGTTTTTT; CDR3 protein: CASSIDLRRAGNEKLFF
J gene: TRBJ2-5; clone size: .; D gene: TRBD2; V gene: TRBV5-1; CDR3 DNA: TGCGCCAGCAGCTCGGGCGGTAGCGGGGTCCAAGAGACCCAGTACTTC; CDR3 protein: CASSSGGSGVQETQYF
J gene: TRBJ2-2; clone size: .; D gene: .; V gene: TRBV7-2; CDR3 DNA: TGTGCCAGCAGCGCAACGTTGGGGGGACGGACCGGGGAGCTGTTTTTT; CDR3 protein: CASSATLGGRTGELFF
J gene: TRBJ2-3; clone size: .; D gene: .; V gene: TRBV24-1; CDR3 DNA: TGTGCCACCAGTGATGGTACAGGGTATTCAGATACGCAGTATTTT; CDR3 protein: CATSDGTGYSDTQYF
J gene: TRBJ1-4; clone size: .; D gene: .; V gene: TRBV19; CDR3 DNA: TGTGCCAGTACCACGGGGGGGGCTAATAATGAAAAACTGTTTTTT; CDR3 protein: CASTTGGANNEKLFF
J gene: TRBJ2-7; clone size: few; D gene: .; V gene: TRBV28; CDR3 DNA: TGTGCCAGCACCACCTCCCGGGCAGGGGACAACGAGCAGTACTTC; CDR3 protein: CASTTSRAGDNEQYF
J gene: TRBJ2-7; clone size: once; D gene: TRBD2; V gene: TRBV19; CDR3 DNA: TGTGCCAGTTCAAACCGGGGGTCGGGAGGTTACGAGCAGTACTTC; CDR3 protein: CASSNRGSGGYEQYF
J gene: TRBJ1-2; clone size: .; D gene: .; V gene: TRBV6-5; CDR3 DNA: TGTGCCAGCATGCGGTCGGGTAACTATGGCTACACCTTC; CDR3 protein: CASMRSGNYGYTF
J gene: TRBJ1-2; clone size: .; D gene: .; V gene: TRBV18; CDR3 DNA: TGTGCCAGCTCACCACTTACAGGATCGGATGGCTACACCTTC; CDR3 protein: CASSPLTGSDGYTF
J gene: TRBJ2-7; clone size: .; D gene: TRBD1; V gene: TRBV6-6; CDR3 DNA: TGTGCCAGCAGGGAGGGGACAGGGAGTTACTTC; CDR3 protein: CASREGTGSYF
J gene: TRBJ2-2; clone size: .; D gene: .; V gene: TRBV18; CDR3 DNA: TGTGCCAGCTCAACGGGTGGACAGTCAAGTACCGGGGAGCTGTTTTTT; CDR3 protein: CASSTGGQSSTGELFF
J gene: TRBJ2-5; clone size: .; D gene: TRBD1; V gene: TRBV20-1; CDR3 DNA: TGCAGTGCTAGTCCTCCGACAGGGGGCGGGCGGGAGACCCAGTACTTC; CDR3 protein: CSASPPTGGGRETQYF
J gene: TRBJ1-1; clone size: .; D gene: .; V gene: TRBV7-9; CDR3 DNA: TGTGCCAGCAGCTTAGCGCTTATTAGCACTGAAGCTTTCTTT; CDR3 protein: CASSLALISTEAFF
J gene: TRBJ2-2; clone size: .; D gene: TRBD1; V gene: TRBV4-3; CDR3 DNA: TGCGCCAGCAGCCAAGTTAGGACAGGGGCCACCGGGGAGCTGTTTTTT; CDR3 protein: CASSQVRTGATGELFF
J gene: TRBJ1-6; clone size: .; D gene: TRBD1; V gene: TRBV19; CDR3 DNA: TGTGCCAGTAGTGGGGGGACAGGGGCATTCGACTATAATTCACCCCTCCACTTT; CDR3 protein: CASSGGTGAFDYNSPLHF
J gene: TRBJ2-7; clone size: .; D gene: .; V gene: TRBV7-2; CDR3 DNA: TGTGCCAGCAGCACCATTAGGAGCTCCTACGAGCAGTACTTC; CDR3 protein: CASSTIRSSYEQYF
J gene: TRBJ2-5; clone size: .; D gene: .; V gene: TRBV5-6; CDR3 DNA: TGTGCCAGCAGCGATAGCAATCGGGGGTACGGGGAGACCCAGTACTTC; CDR3 protein: CASSDSNRGYGETQYF
J gene: TRBJ1-6; clone size: few; D gene: .; V gene: TRBV10-3; CDR3 DNA: TGTGCCATCAGTGACTTAGGGACGGGAGACAATTCACCCCTCCACTTT; CDR3 protein: CAISDLGTGDNSPLHF
J gene: TRBJ2-5; clone size: .; D gene: .; V gene: TRBV14; CDR3 DNA: TGTGCCAGCAGCCAAGCCTGGACCCAGTACTTC; CDR3 protein: CASSQAWTQYF
J gene: TRBJ1-1; clone size: .; D gene: .; V gene: TRBV28; CDR3 DNA: TGTGCCAGCAGCCCCCGGGAGAACACTGAAGCTTTCTTT; CDR3 protein: CASSPRENTEAFF
J gene: TRBJ2-1; clone size: few; D gene: TRBD2; V gene: TRBV19; CDR3 DNA: TGTGCCAGTACTTTACTAGCGGGGGGGAATAATGAGCAGTTCTTC; CDR3 protein: CASTLLAGGNNEQFF
J gene: TRBJ1-2; clone size: .; D gene: .; V gene: TRBV29-1; CDR3 DNA: TGCAGCGTTGGGGAGGCCAGAGTTTTCGGCTACACCTTC; CDR3 protein: CSVGEARVFGYTF
J gene: TRBJ2-2; clone size: .; D gene: .; V gene: TRBV7-3; CDR3 DNA: TGTGCCAGCAGCGTTTGGGGGGCGAACACCGGGGAGCTGTTTTTT; CDR3 protein: CASSVWGANTGELFF
J gene: TRBJ2-3; clone size: once; D gene: .; V gene: TRBV10-3; CDR3 DNA: TGTGCCATCAGTGAGTTTTCAGCGGATACGCAGTATTTT; CDR3 protein: CAISEFSADTQYF
J gene: TRBJ1-5; clone size: few; D gene: TRBD1; V gene: TRBV30; CDR3 DNA: TGTGCCTGGAGTCCCGGACAGGGCCTCCAGCCCCAGCATTTT; CDR3 protein: CAWSPGQGLQPQHF
J gene: TRBJ1-1; clone size: .; D gene: .; V gene: TRBV6-5; CDR3 DNA: TGTGCCAGCAAACATAGGCTCTCACAGGAAGCTTTCTTT; CDR3 protein: CASKHRLSQEAFF
J gene: TRBJ1-2; clone size: .; D gene: .; V gene: TRBV9; CDR3 DNA: TGTGCCAGCAGCGTTTCTGTAAACTATGGCTACACCTTC; CDR3 protein: CASSVSVNYGYTF
J gene: TRBJ1-5; clone size: .; D gene: .; V gene: TRBV19; CDR3 DNA: TGTGCCAGTAGTGCACACAGGAATAGCAATCAGCCCCAGCATTTT; CDR3 protein: CASSAHRNSNQPQHF
J gene: TRBJ2-1; clone size: .; D gene: TRBD2; V gene: TRBV9; CDR3 DNA: TGTGCCAGCAGGGGCGGAGCGGGGGCCTACAATGAGCAGTTCTTC; CDR3 protein: CASRGGAGAYNEQFF
J gene: TRBJ2-7; clone size: .; D gene: TRBD2; V gene: TRBV6-5; CDR3 DNA: TGTGCCAGCAGTTACTCGGGGGGGGGTTCCTACGAGCAGTACTTC; CDR3 protein: CASSYSGGGSYEQYF
J gene: TRBJ2-3; clone size: .; D gene: .; V gene: TRBV12-5; CDR3 DNA: TGTGCTAGTGGCCCGAGACAGAGCACAGATACGCAGTATTTT; CDR3 protein: CASGPRQSTDTQYF
J gene: TRBJ2-2; clone size: .; D gene: .; V gene: TRBV29-1; CDR3 DNA: TGCAGCACGAGGACAACAAACACCGGGGAGCTGTTTTTT; CDR3 protein: CSTRTTNTGELFF
J gene: TRBJ2-3; clone size: .; D gene: TRBD2; V gene: TRBV20-1; CDR3 DNA: TGCAGTGGACGGGGGGTTGGTACGCAGTATTTT; CDR3 protein: CSGRGVGTQYF
J gene: TRBJ2-3; clone size: once; D gene: .; V gene: TRBV15; CDR3 DNA: TGTGCCACCAGCAGTTTCCCCCGGAGCCGCACCACAGATACGCAGTATTTT; CDR3 protein: CATSSFPRSRTTDTQYF
J gene: TRBJ1-6; clone size: .; D gene: .; V gene: TRBV6-6; CDR3 DNA: TGTGCCAGCACGGACAGTAATTCACCCCTCCACTTT; CDR3 protein: CASTDSNSPLHF
J gene: TRBJ1-5; clone size: .; D gene: .; V gene: TRBV5-4; CDR3 DNA: TGTGCCAGCAGCTGGACACCTTATCAGCCCCAGCATTTT; CDR3 protein: CASSWTPYQPQHF
J gene: TRBJ2-7; clone size: .; D gene: .; V gene: TRBV7-2; CDR3 DNA: TGTGCCAGTCAGCGGGCGGATCAATCCTACGAGCAGTACTTC; CDR3 protein: CASQRADQSYEQYF